The 3 T cell receptor beta chains given below trace back to one sample, sequenced in a study of T cells after yellow fever vaccination. TCRdb reanalysed the 5' RACE reads using MiXCR and keeps one entry per CDR3 protein. The sample carries some 240,000 distinct CDR3 sequences, over 3% recorded once. Sequencing used PBMCs, obtained 15 days after the yellow fever booster vaccination. Receptor source: a man between 18 and 35 years old who received the YFV17D yellow fever vaccine.

This clonotype was counted ten times or more. V usage is TRBV5-1 and J usage is TRBJ2-6; D unresolved. Germline V CDR1 and CDR2: SGHRS, YFSETQ. The CDR3 runs to 18 residues. The ends were cut back, 0 bases at V and 0 bases at J, with 13 bases in the middle. In nucleotides, the CDR3 is TGCGCCAGCAGCTTGGCACGGACGATGAGCTCTGGGGCCAACGTCCTGACTTTC. Translated, it gives CASSLARTMSSGANVLTF.

Many counts were recorded for this clonotype. The chain uses TRBV28 and TRBJ1-2; possible D gene TRBD1, 6 bases. Trimming took 8 bases from V and 2 from J, leaving 12 bases between them. Germline lookup yields CDR1 MDHEN and CDR2 SYDVKM. The CDR3 spans 13 residues. The CDR3 protein is CASLPGANYGYTF. CDR3 DNA: TGTGCCAGCCTACCGGGGGCGAACTATGGCTACACCTTC.

This clonotype showed up many times. A much larger clone is a single base away; this may be a read error. The rearrangement links TRBV15 to TRBJ2-5, with no clear D. The CDR3 is 12 amino acids. With 0 bases removed from V and 5 bases from J, the gap between germline ends came to 4 bases. Germline assignment: CDR1 LNHNV and CDR2 YYDKDF (reference sequence). Here the CDR3 reads CATSRDWETQYF. CDR3 bases: TGTGCCACCAGCAGAGATTGGGAGACCCAGTACTTC.